These 26 T cell receptor beta chains were all obtained from the same sample, sequenced in a study of blood T cell repertoires in COVID-19. This table comes from immunoSEQ multiplex PCR, and its TCRdb copy is limited to in-frame clones, with some not included. This table has roughly 70,000 clones, approximately 92% appearing once. The sequencing input was peripheral blood. These receptors were obtained from a woman aged 50 to 60 with active COVID-19.

Concerning this clone itself: The junction differs from germline at one of its ends, possibly a read error. The V call is TRBV7-7, the J call TRBJ2-5, with 12 nucleotides matching TRBD2. This CDR3 has 15 amino acids. Germline values: CDR1 SSHAT, CDR2 FNYEAQ (reference sequence). The CDR3 loop reads CASSRTSGMGETQYF. In DNA form, the CDR3 reads TGTGCTAGCAGCCGGACTAGCGGGATGGGGGAGACCCAGTACTTC.

The gene calls are TRBV7-9 and TRBJ2-1; the match to TRBD2 covers 11 bases. Germline V CDR1 and CDR2: SEHNR, FQNEAQ (reference sequence). This CDR3 contains 16 residues. The V gene end was trimmed by 2 bases and the J gene end by 15 bases; junction bases not matched to a gene: 15. The CDR3 region is CASSLIGKTSGKKSFF. CDR3 nucleotides: TGTGCCAGCAGCTTAATTGGGAAGACTAGCGGGAAGAAGTCGTTCTTC.

The chain joins TRBV11-2 to TRBJ1-1; D gene uncertain. This CDR3 comprises 16 residues. Trimming stripped 2 bases from V and 0 bases from J, with 13 bases between. CDR1 is SGHAT, CDR2 FQNNGV, per germline. CDR3 DNA: TGTGCCAGCAGCTTAAGTGCGGGGTACATGAACACTGAAGCTTTCTTT. Protein product: CASSLSAGYMNTEAFF.

With regard to this clone: The junction departs from germline at one end; a sequencing error may be responsible. The V call is TRBV7-7, the J call TRBJ2-3, with 9 nucleotides matching TRBD1. The length of the CDR3 is 16 residues. Germline values: CDR1 SSHAT, CDR2 FNYEAQ (reference sequence). The CDR3 is CASSLSQGAMADTQYF. In nucleotides, the CDR3 is TGTGCTAGCAGCTTATCACAGGGGGCAATGGCGGATACGCAGTATTTT.

The chain combines TRBV9 with TRBJ1-1; D is perhaps TRBD1 (5 bases). The germline V and J ends were trimmed by 5 bases and 5 bases, with 22 bases remaining between them. The CDR3 totals 16 residues. CDR1 is SGDLS, CDR2 YYNGEE, per germline. Here the CDR3 DNA reads TGTGCCAGCAGTGTCAAGAGTGTGGGGGGAGGTACTGAAGCTTTCTTT. This codes for CASSVKSVGGGTEAFF. The full variable domain, its missing parts supplied by reference TRBV9 and TRBJ1-1, is DSGVTQTPKHLITATGQRVTLRCSPRSGDLSVYWYQQSLDQGLQFLIQYYNGEERAKGNILERFSAQQFPDLHSELNLSSLELGDSALYFCASSVKSVGGGTEAFFGQGTRLTVV.

The chain uses TRBV6-5 and TRBJ2-3, with D possibly matching TRBD2 (5 bases). CDR1 is MNHEY and CDR2 is SVGAGI in the germline V gene. The germline V and J ends were trimmed by 5 bases and 2 bases, with 14 bases remaining between them. CDR3 length equals 15 residues. CDR3 nucleotides: TGTGCCAGCAGTCCCCTCGGGGATAACACAGATACGCAGTATTTT. This codes for CASSPLGDNTDTQYF.

The genes are TRBV6-5 and TRBJ2-7, with D possibly TRBD2 on 5 matching bases. The germline CDR1 and CDR2 sequences are MNHEY and SVGAGI. V was trimmed by 11 bases and J by 0 bases, leaving 8 bases between them. The CDR3 is 11 amino acids. DNA of the CDR3: TGTGCCGGTGGGAGCTCCTACGAGCAGTACTTC. It encodes CAGGSSYEQYF.

The chain has TRBV10-2 and TRBJ2-6; D not certain. CDR1 is WSHSY and CDR2 is SAAADI in the germline V gene. The CDR3 is 14 residues long. V was trimmed by 0 bases and J by 6 bases, leaving 6 bases between them. DNA for the CDR3: TGCGCCAGCAGTGAGTCTGGCCTGGCCAACGTCCTGACTTTC. It specifies CASSESGLANVLTF.

The V call is TRBV7-3, the J call TRBJ1-2, with 12 bases identical to TRBD1. Trimming took 5 bases from V and 5 from J; bases not matched to a gene: 6. CDR1 and CDR2 from the germline V gene are SGHTA and FQGTGA. The CDR3 sequence is 15 residues long. The DNA of the CDR3 is TGTGCCAGCAGCCCTGGGACAGGGGGCAATTATGGCTACACCTTC. As protein: CASSPGTGGNYGYTF. Complete variable domain (other parts from reference TRBV7-3 and TRBJ1-2): GAGVSQTPSNKVTEKGKYVELRCDPISGHTALYWYRQSLGQGPEFLIYFQGTGAADDSGLPNDRFFAVRPEGSVSTLKIQRTERGDSAVYLCASSPGTGGNYGYTFGSGTRLTVV.

In its sample, this clone was seen a few times. V and J are TRBV28 and TRBJ2-5; TRBD2 agrees at 10 bases. Germline assignment: CDR1 MDHEN and CDR2 SYDVKM. CDR3 length: 18 amino acids. Trimming cost V 4 bases and J 1 base; bases outside gene matches: 12. CDR3 sequence reads: CASSSGTSDVLSQETQYF. The CDR3 bases are TGTGCCAGCAGTTCCGGGACTAGCGACGTGTTGAGCCAAGAGACCCAGTACTTC.

CDR3 in DNA: TGTGCCAGCAGCCTAGCGGGAGGGCCGTTGAGTGAGCAGTTCTTC. It codes for CASSLAGGPLSEQFF. The chain combines TRBV3-1 (or the pseudogene TRBV3-2) with TRBJ2-1; 11 nucleotides match TRBD2. Per the germline V gene, CDR1 is LGHDT and CDR2 is YNNKEL (reference sequence). The CDR3 is 15 amino acids. V dropped 4 bases and J dropped 9; count of bases not matched to a gene: 8.

This clone came up once. The chain links TRBV5-1 to TRBJ1-5, with D tentatively TRBD1 (5 bases). The CDR3 extends over 13 amino acids. The germline gives CDR1 SGHRS, CDR2 YFSETQ. The V gene lost 4 bases and the J gene lost 6 bases, with 11 bases spanning the gap. CDR3 region: CASSPGPSQPQHF. The CDR3 region has the DNA TGCGCCAGCAGCCCAGGGCCCTCTCAGCCCCAGCATTTT.

The chain combines TRBV28 with TRBJ2-1, with a weak D call TRBD2 (5 bases). With 2 bases removed from V and 9 bases from J, the gap between germline ends came to 11 bases. The germline gives CDR1 MDHEN, CDR2 SYDVKM. This CDR3 contains 13 residues. In DNA form, the CDR3 reads TGTGCCAGCAGTTTAAGCCCCGGGATTGAGCAGTTCTTC. It encodes CASSLSPGIEQFF.

The V and J genes are TRBV13 and TRBJ2-2; a weak D match, TRBD2 (6 bases). The CDR3 spans 15 residues. The V gene's germline CDR1 is PRHDT and CDR2 FYEKMQ (reference sequence). The germline V and J ends were trimmed by 5 bases and 3 bases, with 13 bases remaining between them. The CDR3 spells CASSAGLQYTGELFF. CDR3 DNA sequence: TGTGCCAGCAGCGCGGGACTGCAGTACACCGGGGAGCTGTTTTTT.

The V and J genes are TRBV6-4 and TRBJ2-2; a weak D match, TRBD2 (6 bases). The germline CDR1 and CDR2 sequences are MRHNA and SNTAGT. V was trimmed by 6 bases and J by 6 bases, leaving 14 bases between them. CDR3 length equals 14 residues. The CDR3 is CASSRDFQAGELFF. The CDR3 DNA reads TGTGCCAGCAGCCGGGACTTTCAAGCCGGGGAGCTGTTTTTT.

The V and J genes are TRBV6-5 and TRBJ1-5, with 8 nucleotides matching TRBD1. V trimming: 6 bases; J trimming: 4 bases; junction bases outside the gene matches: 8. Germline assignment: CDR1 MNHEY and CDR2 SVGAGI. The CDR3 is 15 residues long. CDR3 bases: TGTGCCAGCAGGGGTGAGACAGGGGAGAATCAGCCCCAGCATTTT. Its translation: CASRGETGENQPQHF.

This sequence joins TRBV27 and TRBJ1-1; no firm D call. CDR3 length: 14 residues. The germline V gene has CDR1 MNHEY and CDR2 SMNVEV (reference sequence). V was pared by 2 bases and J by 3 bases, with 10 bases between. CDR3 nucleotides: TGTGCCAGCAGTTTAGGAGGCGTGGACACTGAAGCTTTCTTT. Translated, it gives CASSLGGVDTEAFF.

The rearrangement links TRBV6-6 to TRBJ2-3; tentatively, D is TRBD2 (6 bases). V was trimmed by 6 bases and J by 8 bases, leaving 18 bases between them. The CDR3 spans 14 residues. From germline, CDR1 is MNHNY and CDR2 SVGAGI (reference sequence). The CDR3 protein is CASRGTVNAGTQYF. The CDR3 DNA is TGTGCCAGCAGGGGGACTGTCAACGCTGGTACGCAGTATTTT.

This chain uses TRBV5-1 with TRBJ1-1; D ambiguous. V was trimmed by 0 bases and J by 0 bases, leaving 6 bases between them. CDR3 length: 14 amino acids. CDR1 SGHRS and CDR2 YFSETQ come from the germline V gene. The CDR3 DNA reads TGCGCCAGCAGCTTGGGCTCGGTGAACACTGAAGCTTTCTTT. Translation gives CASSLGSVNTEAFF.

This clone was seen once. The chain employs TRBV7-3 and TRBJ2-1; 9 bases align to TRBD2. This CDR3 has 16 amino acids. Germline trimming cut 1 base from V and 7 bases from J; bases unmatched to any gene: 8. Germline V gene sequence: CDR1 SGHTA, CDR2 FQGTGA. CDR3 coding DNA: TGTGCCAGCAGCTTAATGCAGGCTAGCGGGAATAATGAGCAGTTCTTC. It yields the protein CASSLMQASGNNEQFF.

The J gene is TRBJ2-7, the V gene TRBV4-2, with D possibly being TRBD1 (6 bases). The CDR3 loop spans 14 amino acids. CDR1 and CDR2 from the germline V gene are LGHNA and YNFKEQ. V lost 2 bases and J lost 3, with 11 bases in between. CDR3 loop: CASSQSQGSYEQYF. The CDR3 DNA reads as TGTGCCAGCAGCCAATCCCAGGGGAGCTACGAGCAGTACTTC.

This chain uses TRBV28 with TRBJ2-1, with TRBD2 matching over 7 bases. The CDR3 runs to 16 residues. Trimming at V came to 4 bases and at J to 10 bases, leaving 16 bases not matched to a gene. Germline values: CDR1 MDHEN, CDR2 SYDVKM. CDR3 nucleotides: TGTGCCAGCAGTTCCCAAGTGCGAGCGGGATCTGGGGAGCAGTTCTTC. Translation gives CASSSQVRAGSGEQFF.

This clone was counted between two and nine times. The chain recombines TRBV7-6 with TRBJ1-3, with D possibly TRBD1 on 5 matching bases. With 4 bases removed from V and 0 bases from J, the gap between germline ends came to 13 bases. The CDR3 length is 16 residues. Germline lookup yields CDR1 SGHVS and CDR2 FNYEAQ. The CDR3 nucleotides are TGTGCCAGCAGCTCCTCTTCTCAGGGCTCTGGAAACACCATATATTTT. The encoded protein is CASSSSSQGSGNTIYF.

This chain connects TRBV7-6 to TRBJ2-1, with D uncertain. The CDR3 spans 12 residues. In germline, CDR1 is SGHVS, CDR2 FNYEAQ. V lost 0 bases, J lost 5 bases, and 2 bases lay in between. CDR3: CASSLADNEQFF. The CDR3 DNA follows: TGTGCCAGCAGCTTAGCCGACAATGAGCAGTTCTTC. The full variable domain, completed using reference TRBV7-6 and TRBJ2-1, is GAGVSQSPRYKVTKRGQDVALRCDPISGHVSLYWYRQALGQGPEFLTYFNYEAQQDKSGLPNDRFSAERPEGSISTLTIQRTEQRDSAMYRCASSLADNEQFFGPGTRLTVL.

This sequence joins TRBV15 and TRBJ1-4; TRBD1 matches 7 bases. V lost 6 bases and J lost 6; bases outside the gene matches: 7. Per germline, CDR1 LNHNV and CDR2 YYDKDF (reference sequence). The CDR3 loop spans 14 amino acids. The CDR3 reads CATRTGTEDEKLFF. Written as DNA, the CDR3 is TGTGCCACCAGGACCGGGACAGAAGATGAAAAACTGTTTTTT.

The chain combines TRBV24-1 with TRBJ2-5; TRBD2 matches 12 bases. J lost 2 bases, V lost 4 bases, and 7 bases had no gene match. The CDR3 runs to 17 residues. The V gene's germline CDR1 is KGHDR and CDR2 SFDVKD. The CDR3 protein is CATSDDGTSGPQETQYF. Here the CDR3 DNA reads TGTGCCACCAGTGACGACGGGACTAGCGGGCCTCAAGAGACCCAGTACTTC.